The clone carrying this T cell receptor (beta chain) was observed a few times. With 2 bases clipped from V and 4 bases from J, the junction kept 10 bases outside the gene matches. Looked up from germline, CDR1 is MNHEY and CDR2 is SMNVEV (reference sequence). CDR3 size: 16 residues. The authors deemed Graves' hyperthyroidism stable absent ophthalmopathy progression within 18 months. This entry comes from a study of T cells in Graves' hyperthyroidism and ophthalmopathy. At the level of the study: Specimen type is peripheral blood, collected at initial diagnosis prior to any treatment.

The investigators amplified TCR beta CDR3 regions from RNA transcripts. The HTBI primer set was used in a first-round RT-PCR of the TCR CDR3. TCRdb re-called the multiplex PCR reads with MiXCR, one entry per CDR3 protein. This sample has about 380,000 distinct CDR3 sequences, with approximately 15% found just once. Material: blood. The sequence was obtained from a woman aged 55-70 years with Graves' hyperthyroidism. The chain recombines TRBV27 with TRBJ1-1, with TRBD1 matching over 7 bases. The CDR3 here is CASSLNTRGGSTEAFF. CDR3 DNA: TGTGCCAGCAGTTTAAACACCAGGGGGGGTAGCACTGAAGCTTTCTTT.